The next 22 T cell receptor beta chains were all read from a single sample in a study of CD8 T cells in ankylosing spondylitis. TCRdb recomputed calls from the 5' RACE reads with MiXCR, one row per CDR3 protein. This repertoire shows some 350,000 distinct CDR3 sequences, under 15% found once; its top ten account for approximately 1.1%. Source material: blood, either unsorted or a sorted T cell fraction (not recorded which). The receptors derive from a male donor with ankylosing spondylitis or in good health (not recorded which).

This clonotype turned up a few times. V gene TRBV11-2 combines with J gene TRBJ2-1, with 16 bases aligning to TRBD2. The length of the CDR3 is 20 residues. V lost 4 bases to trimming and J lost 6 bases; unmatched junction nucleotides: 15. Looked up from germline, CDR1 is SGHAT and CDR2 is FQNNGV. DNA of the CDR3: TGTGCCAGCAGCTCGATGGCCGGGACTAGCGGGGGGGTTCGGCTCAATGAGCAGTTCTTC. Translating gives CASSSMAGTSGGVRLNEQFF.

The CDR3 sequence: CASSYDRGGRSETQYF. The CDR3 coding sequence is TGTGCCAGCAGCTACGACAGGGGAGGGAGGTCAGAGACCCAGTACTTC. The V and J genes are TRBV5-4 and TRBJ2-5, with D tentatively TRBD1 (8 bases). The CDR3 has 16 amino acids. Trimming shortened V by 3 bases and J by 4 bases, and 19 bases separated the two germline ends. The germline CDR1 and CDR2 sequences are SGHNT and YYREEE (reference sequence).

This clonotype was counted a few times. The chain joins TRBV24-1 to TRBJ2-5; D gene unclear. Germline CDR1 KGHDR, CDR2 SFDVKD. Between the trimmed V and J ends, which lost 4 bases and 4 bases, there was a span of 9 bases. This CDR3 spans 13 amino acids. The CDR3 DNA reads TGTGCCACCAGTGACCCCATCCGAGAGACCCAGTACTTC. Amino acids: CATSDPIRETQYF.

The sample holds a few counts of this clonotype. This rearrangement joins TRBV5-1 to TRBJ2-5; D is ambiguous. The V end was cut by 1 base, the J end by 1 base, with 8 bases between. In germline, CDR1 is SGHRS, CDR2 YFSETQ. This CDR3 is built from 14 residues. CDR3 nucleotides: TGCGCCAGCAGCTTGTTCGGCTTCCAAGAGACCCAGTACTTC. Encoded protein: CASSLFGFQETQYF.

The chain has TRBV9 and TRBJ2-3; D call uncertain. CDR3 length equals 16 residues. V was cut by 4 bases and J by 9 bases, with 24 bases left in between. Germline CDR1 SGDLS, CDR2 YYNGEE. CDR3 amino acids: CASSPPPTGHGDTQYF. The CDR3 DNA reads as TGTGCCAGCAGCCCCCCCCCGACTGGCCACGGTGACACGCAGTATTTT.

The chain is built from TRBV20-1 and TRBJ2-3; TRBD2 matches 12 bases. This CDR3 spans 17 amino acids. The V and J ends lost 6 bases and 2 bases, in that order; junction bases with no gene match: 12. CDR1 is DFQATT and CDR2 is SNEGSKA in the germline V gene (reference sequence). CDR3 protein: CSAPTSGGSSFTDTQYF. CDR3 nucleotides: TGCAGTGCGCCCACTAGCGGGGGGAGCTCTTTCACAGATACGCAGTATTTT.

This clonotype occurred once. This chain uses TRBV3-1 with TRBJ2-5; D uncertain. The germline V gene encodes CDR1 LGHDT and CDR2 YNNKEL (reference sequence). The CDR3 consists of 14 residues. Deletions cut 2 bases from V and 2 bases from J, with 9 bases between. CDR3 nucleotides: TGTGCCAGCAGCCAATTCATCGTACAAGAGACCCAGTACTTC. Translating it yields CASSQFIVQETQYF.

There are a few counts of this clonotype. The rearrangement uses TRBV20-1 and TRBJ2-5; no reliable D call. The CDR3 is 12 residues long. Germline V gene data show CDR1 as DFQATT and CDR2 as SNEGSKA (reference sequence). Deletions cut 2 bases from V and 2 bases from J, with 6 bases between. Here the CDR3 DNA reads TGCAGTGCTAGAAGGCAGCAAGAGACCCAGTACTTC. It codes for CSARRQQETQYF.

This clonotype occurred a few times. The rearrangement links TRBV6-1 to TRBJ1-4; D perhaps matches TRBD1 (6 bases). This CDR3 spans 14 amino acids. V was trimmed by 7 bases and J by 10 bases, leaving 19 bases between them. The germline V gene has CDR1 MNHNS and CDR2 SASEGT. The CDR3 loop is CASTPGHLSGKLFF. CDR3 nucleotide sequence: TGTGCCAGCACTCCGGGACACCTGAGCGGAAAACTGTTTTTT.

This clonotype was counted between two and nine times. This chain links TRBV2 with TRBJ2-1; D perhaps matches TRBD1 (5 bases). This CDR3 has 13 amino acids. The V gene's germline CDR1 is SNHLY and CDR2 FYNNEI. Between the trimmed V and J ends, which lost 5 bases and 7 bases, there was a span of 12 bases. The CDR3 reads CASSSSPGNEQFF. The CDR3, as DNA: TGTGCCAGCAGTTCCTCCCCAGGGAATGAGCAGTTCTTC.

V gene TRBV27 combines with J gene TRBJ2-7; tentatively, D is TRBD1 or TRBD2 (5 bases each). V shed 7 bases and J shed 6 bases, with 19 bases lying between them. There are 14 residues in the CDR3. Germline-derived CDR1 and CDR2 are MNHEY and SMNVEV (reference sequence). CDR3 in DNA: TGTGCCAGCACCGCGGACCGGGGAAGGGGCGAGCAGTACTTC. This codes for CASTADRGRGEQYF.

This chain links TRBV11-1 with TRBJ1-3, with 8 bases matching TRBD1. The CDR3 has 18 residues. Germline trimming cut 5 bases from V and 0 bases from J; bases unmatched to any gene: 12. Germline CDR1 is SGHAT and CDR2 is FQDESV (reference sequence). As DNA, the CDR3 is TGTGCCAGCAGCCCCCGGACAGGGACGATCTCCTCTGGAAACACCATATATTTT. Translation: CASSPRTGTISSGNTIYF.

This clonotype was recorded a few times. This chain connects TRBV2 to TRBJ2-7; D is unresolved. Germline CDR1 and CDR2: SNHLY and FYNNEI. CDR3 length: 10 amino acids. V lost 6 bases and J 10 bases, leaving 10 bases between the germline ends. The CDR3 coding sequence is TGTGCCAGCAGAGAGGCACAACAGTACTTC. Its translation: CASREAQQYF. Complete variable domain (other parts from reference TRBV2 and TRBJ2-7): EPEVTQTPSHQVTQMGQEVILRCVPISNHLYFYWYRQILGQKVEFLVSFYNNEISEKSEIFDDQFSVERPDGSNFTLKIRSTKLEDSAMYFCASREAQQYFGPGTRLTVT.

This clonotype was observed a handful of times. The chain has TRBV2 and TRBJ2-1; the D is unclear. The CDR3 consists of 11 residues. Germline V gene lookup returns CDR1 SNHLY and CDR2 FYNNEI. The germline V and J ends were trimmed by 7 bases and 12 bases, with 13 bases remaining between them. The CDR3: CASTFHFGQFF. As DNA, the CDR3 is TGTGCCAGCACCTTCCACTTTGGGCAGTTCTTC.

In its sample, this clonotype was seen a few times. The gene calls are TRBV9 and TRBJ1-1; 9 nucleotides agree with TRBD1. Germline V gene data show CDR1 as SGDLS and CDR2 as YYNGEE. V was clipped by 4 bases and J by 10 bases; unmatched bases: 8. The CDR3 totals 13 residues. The CDR3 is CASSPMTGGRAFF. The CDR3 DNA reads TGTGCCAGCAGCCCCATGACAGGGGGAAGAGCTTTCTTT.

This sequence joins TRBV12-3 or TRBV12-4 and TRBJ1-1; D gene ambiguous. V was trimmed by 8 bases and J by 10 bases, leaving 23 bases between them. The CDR3 totals 14 residues. CDR3 amino acids: CASFTMTHSRGAFF. DNA of the CDR3: TGTGCCAGCTTTACCATGACTCATTCCCGCGGAGCTTTCTTT.

The V and J genes are TRBV27 and TRBJ2-2, with D uncertain. The germline V gene has CDR1 MNHEY and CDR2 SMNVEV (reference sequence). This CDR3 spans 14 amino acids. Trimming took off 6 bases at V and 4 bases at J, with 12 bases between the two ends. Here the CDR3 reads CASSPQIPTGELFF. The CDR3 nucleotides are TGTGCCAGCAGCCCCCAGATTCCCACCGGGGAGCTGTTTTTT.

V usage is TRBV20-1 and J usage is TRBJ2-7; 7 nucleotides match TRBD2. Germline V CDR1 and CDR2: DFQATT, SNEGSKA (reference sequence). This CDR3 is built from 13 residues. V lost 6 bases and J lost 2; bases outside the gene matches: 7. CDR3 DNA: TGCAGTGCCCATCGAGGGACTACCTACGAGCAGTACTTC. Its translation: CSAHRGTTYEQYF.

V gene TRBV5-1 combines with J gene TRBJ2-7; possibly TRBD1 or TRBD2 for D (5 bases each). The CDR3 is 13 amino acids. The V gene's germline CDR1 is SGHRS and CDR2 YFSETQ. Deletions cut 9 bases from V and 3 bases from J, with 16 bases between. CDR3 DNA sequence: TGCGCCATCCCCCGGGACCCTCACTACGAGCAGTACTTC. This encodes CAIPRDPHYEQYF. Supplemented by reference TRBV5-1 and TRBJ2-7, the full variable domain reads KAGVTQTPRYLIKTRGQQVTLSCSPISGHRSVSWYQQTPGQGLQFLFEYFSETQRNKGNFPGRFSGRQFSNSRSEMNVSTLELGDSALYLCAIPRDPHYEQYFGPGTRLTVT.

This clonotype was seen a handful of times. For the CDR3, the DNA is TGCGCCAGCAGCCCTAGACAGACAGGAGGCTATGGCTACACCTTC. This sequence encodes CASSPRQTGGYGYTF. The chain links TRBV5-1 to TRBJ1-2; tentative D call: TRBD1 (6 bases). There are 15 residues in the CDR3. CDR1 is SGHRS, CDR2 YFSETQ, per germline. Trimming took 4 bases from V and 4 from J, leaving 17 bases between them.

The CDR3 here is CASSGQVTDTQYF. In DNA form, the CDR3 reads TGTGCCAGCAGCGGACAGGTCACAGATACGCAGTATTTT. The chain combines TRBV5-6 with TRBJ2-3; 7 nucleotides agree with TRBD1. There are 13 residues in the CDR3. J lost 2 bases, V lost 4 bases, and 1 base had no gene match. Germline CDR1 reads SGHDT; CDR2 reads YYEEEE.

This clonotype showed up just a few times. The chain combines TRBV12-3 or TRBV12-4 with TRBJ1-6; D is undetermined. The V end was cut by 6 bases, the J end by 5 bases, with 11 bases between. The CDR3 consists of 14 residues. CDR3 coding DNA: TGTGCCAGCAGCCTAGGACCGAATAATTCACCCCTCCACTTT. Its translation: CASSLGPNNSPLHF.